The subject of this entry is one T cell receptor (beta chain). The target antigen is unknown. These data are taken from a study of cytomegalovirus exposure and HLA in healthy donors. Overall study findings and caveats: A classifier reportedly called cytomegalovirus status with high sensitivity and specificity.

Libraries were prepared by immunoSEQ multiplex PCR; TCRdb keeps only in-frame clonotypes and omits some of them. The sample yields over 45,000 clones, about nine tenths seen once. V lost 0 bases and J lost 0, with 7 bases in between. Germline-derived CDR1 and CDR2 are SGDLS and YYNGEE. CDR3 length equals 15 residues. The material sequenced was PBMCs. The chain couples TRBV9 to TRBJ2-1; D gene unclear. This clonotype was sampled from a man between 18 and 29 years old in good health and CMV-seronegative. The CDR3 loop is CASSVDLSSYNEQFF. The CDR3 coding sequence is TGTGCCAGCAGCGTAGACTTGAGCTCCTACAATGAGCAGTTCTTC.